Listed below are T cell receptor beta chains from one sample, sequenced in a study of control samples from healthy donors and cancer patients. TCRdb keeps only in-frame clones here, not all; method: immunoSEQ multiplex PCR. Of a few hundred thousand clones in the sample, 75% to 95% were seen once. Sequenced material: PBMCs. These receptors all stem from a man aged 40-50 years with head and neck cancer. CDR3s include the opening cysteine and the closing phenylalanine or tryptophan. D genes are given only for firm matches. Size tells how often a clone was seen (once, few, many) or the class of an expanded clone, and some rows leave it out.

CDR3 | DNA | D | J | size | length | V
CASSSREKRNEQFF | TGTGCCAGCAGCTCTCGGGAGAAGCGCAATGAGCAGTTCTTC | . | TRBJ2-1 | . | 14 | TRBV11-1
CASSAGTSVGIQYF | TGTGCCAGTAGTGCCGGGACTAGCGTCGGCATTCAGTACTTC | TRBD2 | TRBJ2-4 | . | 14 | TRBV19
CSVDRGSLNEQFF | TGCAGCGTTGACAGGGGCTCGTTGAATGAGCAGTTCTTC | . | TRBJ2-1 | . | 13 | TRBV29-1
CASSHTTGSQPQHF | TGTGCCAGCAGTCACACAACAGGGAGTCAGCCCCAGCATTTT | . | TRBJ1-5 | . | 14 | TRBV3-1/TRBV3-2
CASSVGTREEETQYF | TGTGCCAGCAGCGTAGGAACGCGGGAGGAAGAGACCCAGTACTTC | TRBD2 | TRBJ2-5 | . | 15 | TRBV9
CASSLGEGSPLHF | TGTGCCAGCAGCTTGGGCGAGGGTTCACCCCTCCACTTT | . | TRBJ1-6 | . | 13 | TRBV5-6
CASSLQGAPGGEQFF | TGTGCCAGTAGTTTACAGGGGGCCCCAGGGGGTGAGCAGTTCTTC | TRBD1 | TRBJ2-1 | . | 15 | TRBV19
CASSRPQSSSHEQYF | TGTGCCAGCAGTCGCCCCCAGTCTTCGTCGCACGAGCAGTACTTC | . | TRBJ2-7 | . | 15 | TRBV6-6
CASSAHPGFEQPQHF | TGTGCCAGCAGCGCCCACCCAGGGTTCGAGCAGCCCCAGCATTTT | . | TRBJ1-5 | . | 15 | TRBV6-5
CASNSRQTNTEAFF | TGTGCCAGCAATTCGAGACAGACGAACACTGAAGCTTTCTTT | . | TRBJ1-1 | . | 14 | TRBV2
CASSQRTGGNYGYTF | TGCGCCAGCAGCCAACGCACAGGGGGCAACTATGGCTACACCTTC | TRBD1 | TRBJ1-2 | . | 15 | TRBV4-1
CASQGGGGNTIYF | TGCGCCAGCCAAGGGGGTGGAGGAAACACCATATATTTT | . | TRBJ1-3 | once | 13 | TRBV4-1
CASTQTGSSGNTIYF | TGTGCCAGCACCCAGACAGGGAGCTCTGGAAACACCATATATTTT | TRBD1 | TRBJ1-3 | . | 15 | TRBV25-1
CSVGEFGTEAFF | TGCAGCGTTGGGGAGTTTGGTACTGAAGCTTTCTTT | . | TRBJ1-1 | . | 12 | TRBV29-1
CASSPPAAYEQYF | TGTGCCAGCAGTCCCCCAGCTGCGTACGAGCAGTACTTC | . | TRBJ2-7 | . | 13 | TRBV28
CASRDSSSSTDTQYF | TGTGCCAGCAGAGACAGTTCTTCTAGCACAGATACGCAGTATTTT | . | TRBJ2-3 | . | 15 | TRBV6-6
CASSYGRGLGETQYF | TGTGCCAGCAGTTACGGGAGGGGTTTAGGAGAGACCCAGTACTTC | TRBD2 | TRBJ2-5 | . | 15 | TRBV6-6
CASSPDTGNTEAFF | TGTGCCAGCAGCCCCGACACGGGTAACACTGAAGCTTTCTTT | . | TRBJ1-1 | . | 14 | TRBV9
CASSAGYYGYTF | TGTGCCAGCAGCGCGGGATACTATGGCTACACCTTC | . | TRBJ1-2 | . | 12 | TRBV5-6
CASSSQNTGELFF | TGTGCCAGCAGCTCCCAGAACACCGGGGAGCTGTTTTTT | . | TRBJ2-2 | . | 13 | TRBV5-4
CASSARAGEDTQYF | TGTGCCAGTAGCGCCCGTGCCGGGGAAGATACGCAGTATTTT | . | TRBJ2-3 | . | 14 | TRBV19
CASSVAGEGFYEQYF | TGTGCCAGCAGCGTAGCGGGGGAAGGCTTCTACGAGCAGTACTTC | . | TRBJ2-7 | . | 15 | TRBV9
CASSLGGQNIYTF | TGCGCCAGCAGCTTGGGCGGACAGAATATCTACACCTTC | . | TRBJ1-2 | . | 13 | TRBV5-1
CASSPSLAGGSDTQYF | TGTGCCAGCAGCCCCTCGCTAGCGGGGGGATCAGATACGCAGTATTTT | TRBD2 | TRBJ2-3 | once | 16 | TRBV9
CASSWTPGSNEKLFF | TGCGCCAGCAGCTGGACACCGGGCTCTAATGAAAAACTGTTTTTT | . | TRBJ1-4 | . | 15 | TRBV5-1
CASSLGAGAPDTQYF | TGTGCCAGCAGCTTGGGTGCAGGGGCCCCAGATACGCAGTATTTT | . | TRBJ2-3 | once | 15 | TRBV5-4
CSASSLRGGSSYNEQFF | TGCAGTGCTAGTTCCCTCCGAGGGGGAAGCTCCTACAATGAGCAGTTCTTC | . | TRBJ2-1 | . | 17 | TRBV20-1
CASSKIGQGTAGNTIYF | TGTGCTAGCAGTAAGATCGGACAGGGGACTGCTGGAAACACCATATATTTT | TRBD1 | TRBJ1-3 | . | 17 | TRBV7-7
CATSRDATYGYTF | TGTGCCACCAGTAGGGACGCCACGTATGGCTACACCTTC | . | TRBJ1-2 | few | 13 | TRBV24-1
CASSPWTSGKFYEQYF | TGTGCCAGCAGCCCCTGGACTAGCGGGAAATTCTACGAGCAGTACTTC | TRBD2 | TRBJ2-7 | . | 16 | TRBV7-9
CASSLGQAPGNTIYF | TGTGCCAGCAGCCTGGGACAGGCGCCAGGAAACACCATATATTTT | TRBD1 | TRBJ1-3 | . | 15 | TRBV7-8
CASRQNDRVGKLFF | TGTGCCAGCAGGCAAAACGACAGGGTTGGAAAACTGTTTTTT | TRBD1 | TRBJ1-4 | once | 14 | TRBV28
CASSGTIEKTGANVLTF | TGTGCCAGCTCCGGGACAATCGAAAAGACTGGGGCCAACGTCCTGACTTTC | . | TRBJ2-6 | . | 17 | TRBV18
CATSSRDRETQYF | TGTGCCACCAGCAGCCGGGACCGAGAGACCCAGTACTTC | . | TRBJ2-5 | . | 13 | TRBV15
CASSFMGKTEAFF | TGTGCCAGCAGTTTCATGGGGAAGACTGAAGCTTTCTTT | . | TRBJ1-1 | . | 13 | TRBV28
CASSPGTEVTYEQYF | TGTGCCAGCAGCCCCGGGACAGAGGTAACCTACGAGCAGTACTTC | TRBD1 | TRBJ2-7 | few | 15 | TRBV11-2
CAWSVRRGGETQYF | TGTGCCTGGAGTGTACGCCGGGGTGGGGAGACCCAGTACTTC | . | TRBJ2-5 | . | 14 | TRBV30
CASSQVTSEANVLTF | TGTGCCAGCAGCCAAGTGACATCGGAGGCCAACGTCCTGACTTTC | . | TRBJ2-6 | many | 15 | TRBV4-2
CATETGGAQETQYF | TGTGCCACCGAGACGGGAGGGGCCCAAGAGACCCAGTACTTC | TRBD2 | TRBJ2-5 | . | 14 | TRBV6-5
CAISRIKVLSNEQFF | TGTGCCATCAGCCGCATTAAGGTCTTATCCAATGAGCAGTTCTTC | . | TRBJ2-1 | . | 15 | TRBV10-3
CASSLGQGAIYEQYF | TGTGCCAGCAGCTTAGGGCAGGGGGCTATCTACGAGCAGTACTTC | TRBD1 | TRBJ2-7 | . | 15 | TRBV7-2
CASSTPTGFYEQYF | TGTGCCAGCAGTACCCCCACAGGATTCTACGAGCAGTACTTC | . | TRBJ2-7 | . | 14 | TRBV6-6
CASSGVLLYGANVLTF | TGTGCCAGCTCCGGGGTCCTTCTCTATGGGGCCAACGTCCTGACTTTC | . | TRBJ2-6 | . | 16 | TRBV18
CASSLAKWGVSNEQFF | TGTGCCAGCAGCTTGGCCAAGTGGGGCGTGAGTAATGAGCAGTTCTTC | . | TRBJ2-1 | . | 16 | TRBV5-4
CASSGLAGLGSYNEQFF | TGTGCCAGTAGTGGCCTAGCGGGATTGGGCTCCTACAATGAGCAGTTCTTC | TRBD2 | TRBJ2-1 | . | 17 | TRBV19
CASSQVWSGNGYTF | TGTGCCAGCAGCCAAGTTTGGTCTGGGAACGGCTACACCTTC | . | TRBJ1-2 | . | 14 | TRBV4-2
CASSEGQGSSYEQYF | TGTGCCAGCAGCGAAGGACAGGGGAGTTCCTACGAGCAGTACTTC | TRBD1 | TRBJ2-7 | . | 15 | TRBV4-2
CASSQVVDQETQYF | TGTGCCAGCAGCCAAGTCGTGGATCAGGAGACCCAGTACTTC | . | TRBJ2-5 | . | 14 | TRBV3-1/TRBV3-2
CASSKGVRDREGTGELFF | TGTGCCAGCAGCAAAGGGGTGAGGGACAGGGAAGGAACCGGGGAGCTGTTTTTT | . | TRBJ2-2 | . | 18 | TRBV21-1
CASGRQNEAFF | TGTGCCAGCGGGAGACAGAATGAAGCTTTCTTT | . | TRBJ1-1 | . | 11 | TRBV6-5
CASSLGVFSSGEQYF | TGTGCCAGCAGCCTCGGGGTTTTTAGCTCGGGTGAGCAGTACTTC | . | TRBJ2-7 | . | 15 | TRBV3-1/TRBV3-2
CASRMAFRSGNTIYF | TGTGCCAGCAGAATGGCCTTTCGCTCTGGAAACACCATATATTTT | . | TRBJ1-3 | . | 15 | TRBV2
CASSPAGTGYNEQFF | TGTGCCAGCAGTCCCGCCGGGACAGGGTACAATGAGCAGTTCTTC | TRBD1 | TRBJ2-1 | . | 15 | TRBV27
CAWSWGAQTTNEKLFF | TGTGCCTGGAGCTGGGGGGCCCAAACAACTAATGAAAAACTGTTTTTT | . | TRBJ1-4 | . | 16 | TRBV30
CASSLGGATFQETQYF | TGCGCCAGCAGCTTGGGAGGGGCCACCTTTCAAGAGACCCAGTACTTC | . | TRBJ2-5 | . | 16 | TRBV5-1
CASSTTGRGYTF | TGTGCCAGCAGTACGACAGGGCGCGGCTACACCTTC | TRBD1 | TRBJ1-2 | . | 12 | TRBV27
CATSDPSTDTQYF | TGTGCCACCAGTGACCCGAGCACAGATACGCAGTATTTT | . | TRBJ2-3 | . | 13 | TRBV24-1
CASIDSGVAGFTDTQYF | TGTGCCAGCATAGATAGCGGAGTAGCGGGTTTTACAGATACGCAGTATTTT | TRBD2 | TRBJ2-3 | . | 17 | TRBV28